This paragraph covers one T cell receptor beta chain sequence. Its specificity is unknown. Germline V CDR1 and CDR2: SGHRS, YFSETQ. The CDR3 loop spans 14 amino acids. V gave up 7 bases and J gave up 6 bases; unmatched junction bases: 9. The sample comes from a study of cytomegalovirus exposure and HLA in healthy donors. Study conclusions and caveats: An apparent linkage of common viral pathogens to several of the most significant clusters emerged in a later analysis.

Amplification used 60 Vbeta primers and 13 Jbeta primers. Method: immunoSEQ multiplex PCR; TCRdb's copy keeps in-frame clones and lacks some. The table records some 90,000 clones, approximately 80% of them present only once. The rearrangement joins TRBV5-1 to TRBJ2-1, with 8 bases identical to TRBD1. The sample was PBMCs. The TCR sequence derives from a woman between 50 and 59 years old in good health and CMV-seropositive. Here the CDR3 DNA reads TGCGCCAGCGGGTTCAAGGACAGGGTCAATGAGCAGTTCTTC. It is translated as CASGFKDRVNEQFF. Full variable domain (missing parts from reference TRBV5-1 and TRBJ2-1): KAGVTQTPRYLIKTRGQQVTLSCSPISGHRSVSWYQQTPGQGLQFLFEYFSETQRNKGNFPGRFSGRQFSNSRSEMNVSTLELGDSALYLCASGFKDRVNEQFFGPGTRLTVL.